These 17 T cell receptor beta chains share one sample of origin, sequenced in a study of Tregs in tolerant kidney transplant recipients. Data came from immunoSEQ multiplex PCR; TCRdb stores just in-frame clones and leaves some out. The sample has approximately 65,000 clones, 65% to 85% seen once; the top ten hold about 4.6%. The sequencing input was CD4+ T cells from blood. The receptors here all came from a human donor in good health.

This chain uses TRBV5-8 with TRBJ1-5; D remains ambiguous. Deletions cut 0 bases from V and 6 bases from J, with 13 bases between. Germline CDR1 reads SGHTS; CDR2 reads YDEGEE. This CDR3 comprises 15 residues. CDR3 loop: CASSLVRGGSQPQHF. The CDR3 DNA reads as TGTGCCAGCAGCTTGGTGCGGGGTGGGAGTCAGCCCCAGCATTTT.

On this clone itself: Other DNA variants within this sample encode the same CDR3. The chain carries TRBV5-1 and TRBJ2-3, with D maybe TRBD1 (5 bases). This CDR3 comprises 14 residues. The germline V gene has CDR1 SGHRS and CDR2 YFSETQ. Trimming took off 4 bases at V and 3 bases at J, with 12 bases between the two ends. CDR3 DNA: TGCGCCAGCAGCGGCCAGGGTGGAACAGATACGCAGTATTTT. Its translation: CASSGQGGTDTQYF.

The chain links TRBV9 to TRBJ2-5, with 9 nucleotides matching TRBD1. The CDR3 loop spans 16 amino acids. The germline gives CDR1 SGDLS, CDR2 YYNGEE. J lost 0 bases, V lost 5 bases, and 8 bases had no gene match. The CDR3, as DNA: TGTGCCAGCAGTGGAGGGACAGGGACTTACCAAGAGACCCAGTACTTC. It yields the protein CASSGGTGTYQETQYF.

The genes are TRBV19 and TRBJ1-5, with D hard to call. CDR1 and CDR2 (germline): LNHDA, SQIVND (reference sequence). V was pared by 6 bases and J by 3 bases, with 9 bases between. This CDR3 is 13 amino acids long. Written as DNA, the CDR3 is TGTGCCAGTAGAGAAATTGTCAATCAGCCCCAGCATTTT. It codes for CASREIVNQPQHF.

V is TRBV6-6 and J is TRBJ2-7; 7 bases agree with TRBD1. J was trimmed by 3 bases and V by 4 bases; bases with no gene match: 9. This CDR3 is built from 15 residues. CDR1 is MNHNY, CDR2 SVGAGI, per germline (reference sequence). CDR3 nucleotide sequence: TGTGCCAGCAGTTCCGCAGACAGGGTGAACTACGAGCAGTACTTC. This sequence encodes CASSSADRVNYEQYF.

V and J are TRBV30 and TRBJ2-3, with D possibly being TRBD1 (5 bases). Trimming removed 2 bases from V and 4 bases from J, with 7 bases in between. Germline CDR1 and CDR2: GTSNPN and SVGIG (reference sequence). This CDR3 spans 12 amino acids. DNA for the CDR3: TGTGCCTGGAGTTCGACAGCAGATACGCAGTATTTT. It encodes CAWSSTADTQYF.

This clone was observed a handful of times. The gene calls are TRBV2 and TRBJ1-1, with TRBD1 as a possible D gene (5 bases). Per germline, CDR1 SNHLY and CDR2 FYNNEI. V lost 6 bases to trimming and J lost 10 bases, with 15 bases between them. The CDR3 loop spans 12 amino acids. The CDR3 sequence: CASSRSRDGAFF. In nucleotides, the CDR3 is TGTGCCAGCAGCCGCTCCCGGGACGGAGCTTTCTTT.

The chain recombines TRBV11-2 with TRBJ2-5; no reliable D call. CDR3 length: 13 residues. V was cut by 2 bases and J by 5 bases, with 9 bases left in between. From germline, CDR1 is SGHAT and CDR2 FQNNGV. CDR3 region: CASSLTLLETQYF. CDR3 DNA: TGTGCCAGCAGCTTAACCCTATTGGAGACCCAGTACTTC.

The chain employs TRBV5-1 and TRBJ2-1; 11 nucleotides line up with TRBD1. The germline CDR1 and CDR2 sequences are SGHRS and YFSETQ. The ends lost 4 bases at V and 7 bases at J; junction bases unmatched: 7. CDR3 size: 15 residues. CDR3 in amino acids: CASSGGTGGYNEQFF. In DNA, the CDR3 is TGCGCCAGCAGCGGCGGGACAGGGGGTTATAATGAGCAGTTCTTC.

The chain combines TRBV5-4 with TRBJ2-7, with 9 bases aligning to TRBD1. From germline, CDR1 is SGHNT and CDR2 YYREEE (reference sequence). V lost 0 bases and J lost 6; bases outside the gene matches: 13. The CDR3 sequence is 17 residues long. The CDR3 DNA sequence: TGTGCCAGCAGCTTGGGAGGGACAGGGAATTTGGGTCGCGAGCAGTACTTC. This gives the protein CASSLGGTGNLGREQYF.

Comments on this clone: One end of the junction fails to match germline, which may point to a read error. The J gene is TRBJ2-5, the V gene TRBV5-1; TRBD1 is a possible D gene (6 bases). This CDR3 has 14 residues. Looked up from germline, CDR1 is SGHRS and CDR2 is YFSETQ. The CDR3 DNA follows: TGTGCCAGCAGCCTCACAGGGCCCCAAGAGACCCAGTACTTC. Its protein is CASSLTGPQETQYF.

This chain links TRBV6-5 with TRBJ2-5; 13 bases line up with TRBD2. V was clipped by 8 bases and J by 4 bases; unmatched bases: 7. The V gene's germline CDR1 is MNHEY and CDR2 SVGAGI. The CDR3 loop spans 15 amino acids. CDR3 bases: TGTGCCAGCGGTGGAAGGACTAGCGGGAGAGAGACCCAGTACTTC. Residues: CASGGRTSGRETQYF.

The rearrangement uses TRBV19 and TRBJ1-2; D gene uncertain. Looked up from germline, CDR1 is LNHDA and CDR2 is SQIVND (reference sequence). The CDR3 covers 12 residues. With 3 bases removed from V and 8 bases from J, the gap between germline ends came to 10 bases. CDR3 DNA: TGTGCCAGTAGTATTAGTAACGCGGGCTACACCTTC. This codes for CASSISNAGYTF. The whole variable domain, filled in from reference TRBV19 and TRBJ1-2, reads DGGITQSPKYLFRKEGQNVTLSCEQNLNHDAMYWYRQDPGQGLRLIYYSQIVNDFQKGDIAEGYSVSREKKESFPLTVTSAQKNPTAFYLCASSISNAGYTFGSGTRLTVV.

The J gene is TRBJ1-6, the V gene TRBV25-1; 10 bases line up with TRBD1. From germline, CDR1 is MGHDK and CDR2 SYGVNS. The trim removed 8 bases at V and 10 bases at J, leaving 5 bases unmatched. This CDR3 is built from 13 residues. The CDR3 reads CASSRTGGSPLHF. The CDR3 region has the DNA TGTGCCAGCTCCAGGACAGGGGGATCACCCCTCCACTTT.

The chain has TRBV5-6 and TRBJ2-7; 7 bases agree with TRBD2. The V gene end was trimmed by 4 bases and the J gene end by 6 bases; junction bases not matched to a gene: 16. Per the germline V gene, CDR1 is SGHDT and CDR2 is YYEEEE. The CDR3 sequence is 16 residues long. Here the CDR3 DNA reads TGTGCCAGCAGCCGCCCCCCCCAGCGGGGTCTGGGCGAGCAGTACTTC. Protein: CASSRPPQRGLGEQYF.

The chain joins TRBV5-6 to TRBJ1-3; possibly TRBD1 for D (5 bases). The CDR3 contains 16 residues. The V and J ends lost 3 bases and 2 bases respectively, with 15 bases between them. Germline lookup yields CDR1 SGHDT and CDR2 YYEEEE. The CDR3 spells CASSSASGATGNTIYF. The CDR3 DNA reads as TGTGCCAGCAGCTCCGCTAGTGGGGCCACTGGAAACACCATATATTTT.

J is TRBJ1-1 and V is TRBV7-9, with D possibly TRBD1 on 5 matching bases. Germline CDR1 is SEHNR and CDR2 is FQNEAQ (reference sequence). This CDR3 is built from 14 residues. Trimming removed 6 bases from V and 3 bases from J, with 14 bases in between. CDR3 bases: TGTGCCAGCAGTCCGGGACGGACCTACACTGAAGCTTTCTTT. The encoded protein is CASSPGRTYTEAFF.